The entry below describes one TCR beta chain. As yet, its antigen is unknown. As the method of synthesis, 5'RACE template switching with UMIs yielded TCR beta cDNA. TCRdb re-called the 5' RACE reads and catalogs CDR3 proteins one per entry, DNA excluded. This sample contains about 550,000 distinct CDR3 sequences. The data are from a study of T cells expressing NK-cell markers. Study context: The sequencing cohort of eight donors included seven HCMV-seropositive individuals and one seronegative individual.

The CDR3 is 14 residues long. Study-wide points: The same clonotypes also predominated in the CD3+CD56-NKG2C+ fraction of four donors. NKG2C+ dominant clonotype frequencies in about 6 donors were roughly 1.0-7.5% of CD8+ T cells.

Material: blood T cells: a sorted CD56 or NKG2C T cell subset, CD4+ or CD8+ T cells, or bulk PBMC T cells (not recorded which). V usage is TRBV12-3 or TRBV12-4 and J usage is TRBJ2-7. The TCR sequence derives from a man aged 18 to 29 in good health. The CDR3 sequence: CASSTRQGLHEQYF.